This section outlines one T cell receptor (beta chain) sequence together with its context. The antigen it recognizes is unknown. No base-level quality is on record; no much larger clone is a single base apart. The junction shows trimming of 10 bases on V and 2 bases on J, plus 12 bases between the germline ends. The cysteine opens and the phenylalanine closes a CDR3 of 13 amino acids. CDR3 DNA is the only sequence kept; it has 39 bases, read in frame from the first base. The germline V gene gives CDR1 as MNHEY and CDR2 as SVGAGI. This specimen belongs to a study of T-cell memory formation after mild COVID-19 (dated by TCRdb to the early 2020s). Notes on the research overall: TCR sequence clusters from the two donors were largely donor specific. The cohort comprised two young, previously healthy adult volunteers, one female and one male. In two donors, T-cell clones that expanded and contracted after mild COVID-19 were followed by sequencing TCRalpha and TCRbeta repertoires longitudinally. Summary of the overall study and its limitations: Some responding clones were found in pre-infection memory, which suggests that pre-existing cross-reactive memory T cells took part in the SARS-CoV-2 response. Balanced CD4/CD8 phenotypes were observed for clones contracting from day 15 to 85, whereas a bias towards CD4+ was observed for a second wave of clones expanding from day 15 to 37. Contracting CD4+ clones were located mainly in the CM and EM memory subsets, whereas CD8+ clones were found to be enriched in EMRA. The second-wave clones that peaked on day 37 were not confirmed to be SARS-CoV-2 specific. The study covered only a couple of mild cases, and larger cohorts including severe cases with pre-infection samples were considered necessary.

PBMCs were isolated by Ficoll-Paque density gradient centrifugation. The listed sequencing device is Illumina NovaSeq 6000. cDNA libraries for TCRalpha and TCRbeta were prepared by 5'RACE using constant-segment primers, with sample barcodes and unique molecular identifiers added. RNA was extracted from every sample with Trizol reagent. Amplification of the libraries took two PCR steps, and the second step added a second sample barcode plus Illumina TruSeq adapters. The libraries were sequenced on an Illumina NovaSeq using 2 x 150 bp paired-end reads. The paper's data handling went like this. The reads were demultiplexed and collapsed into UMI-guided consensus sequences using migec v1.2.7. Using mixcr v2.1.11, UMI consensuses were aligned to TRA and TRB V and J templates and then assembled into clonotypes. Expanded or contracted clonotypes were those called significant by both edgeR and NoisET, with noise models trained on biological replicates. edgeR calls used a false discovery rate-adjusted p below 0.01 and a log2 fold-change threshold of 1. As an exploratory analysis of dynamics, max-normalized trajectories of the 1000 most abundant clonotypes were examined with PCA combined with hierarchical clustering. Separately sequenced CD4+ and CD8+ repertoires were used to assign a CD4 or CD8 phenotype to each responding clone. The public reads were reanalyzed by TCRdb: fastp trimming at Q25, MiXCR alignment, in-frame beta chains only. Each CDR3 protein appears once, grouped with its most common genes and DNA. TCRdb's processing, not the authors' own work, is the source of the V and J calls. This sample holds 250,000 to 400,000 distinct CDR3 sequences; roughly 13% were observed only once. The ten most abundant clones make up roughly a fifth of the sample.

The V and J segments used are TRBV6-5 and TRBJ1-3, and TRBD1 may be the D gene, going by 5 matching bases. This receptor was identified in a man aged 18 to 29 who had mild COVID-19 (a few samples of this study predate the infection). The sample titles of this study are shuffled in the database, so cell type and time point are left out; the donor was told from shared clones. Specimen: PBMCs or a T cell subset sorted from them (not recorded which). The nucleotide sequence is TGTGCCACCCGTGGGGGTCCTGGAAACACCATATATTTT. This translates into CATRGGPGNTIYF.